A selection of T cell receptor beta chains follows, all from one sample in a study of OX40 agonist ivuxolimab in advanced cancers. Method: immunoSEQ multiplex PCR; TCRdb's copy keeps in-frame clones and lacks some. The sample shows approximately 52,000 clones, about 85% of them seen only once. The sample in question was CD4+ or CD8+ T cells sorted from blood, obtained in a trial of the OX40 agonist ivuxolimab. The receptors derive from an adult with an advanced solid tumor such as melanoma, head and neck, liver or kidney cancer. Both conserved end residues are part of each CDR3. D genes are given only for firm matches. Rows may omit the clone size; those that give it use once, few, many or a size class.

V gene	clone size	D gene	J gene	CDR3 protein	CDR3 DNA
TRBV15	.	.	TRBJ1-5	CATSSRASNQPQHF	TGTGCCACCAGCAGTCGGGCCAGCAATCAGCCCCAGCATTTT
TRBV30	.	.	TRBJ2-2	CAWSVTRSTGELFF	TGTGCCTGGAGTGTAACCCGTTCCACCGGGGAGCTGTTTTTT
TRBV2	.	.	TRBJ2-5	CASSGGETQYF	TGTGCCAGCAGTGGGGGGGAGACCCAGTACTTC
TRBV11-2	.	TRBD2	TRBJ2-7	CASSFRLAGVPYEQYF	TGTGCCAGCAGCTTCCGACTAGCGGGGGTCCCCTACGAGCAGTACTTC
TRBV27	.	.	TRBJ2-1	CASSLRAGEGNEQFF	TGTGCCAGCAGTTTAAGGGCAGGGGAAGGCAATGAGCAGTTCTTC
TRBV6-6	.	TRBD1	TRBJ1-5	CASSYSGGGQPQHF	TGTGCCAGCAGTTACTCAGGGGGCGGTCAGCCCCAGCATTTT
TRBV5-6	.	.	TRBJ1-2	CASSPTWISYGYTF	TGTGCCAGCAGCCCCACCTGGATCAGTTATGGCTACACCTTC
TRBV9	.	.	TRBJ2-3	CASSVGQHTDTQYF	TGTGCCAGCAGCGTAGGACAGCACACAGATACGCAGTATTTT
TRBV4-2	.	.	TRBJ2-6	CASSQEVGSGANVLTF	TGTGCCAGCAGCCAAGAAGTCGGGTCGGGGGCCAACGTCCTGACTTTC
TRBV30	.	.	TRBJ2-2	CAWSTAGVNTGELFF	TGTGCCTGGAGTACTGCAGGGGTGAACACCGGGGAGCTGTTTTTT
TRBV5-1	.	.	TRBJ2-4	CASSLEAVNIQYF	TGCGCCAGCAGCTTGGAAGCAGTGAACATTCAGTACTTC
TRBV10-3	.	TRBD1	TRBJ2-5	CAIRGDRGVKETQYF	TGTGCCATCAGAGGGGACAGGGGGGTTAAGGAGACCCAGTACTTC
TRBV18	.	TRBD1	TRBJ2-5	CASSPSTGKETQYF	TGTGCCAGCTCACCATCGACAGGGAAAGAGACCCAGTACTTC
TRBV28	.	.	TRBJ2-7	CASSLGHYEQYF	TGTGCCAGCAGTTTAGGCCATTACGAGCAGTACTTC
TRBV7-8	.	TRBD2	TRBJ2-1	CASSLLLASSSYNEQFF	TGTGCCAGCAGCTTATTACTAGCGTCGAGCTCCTACAATGAGCAGTTCTTC
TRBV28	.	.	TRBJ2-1	CASSFLGAGLLGNEQFF	TGTGCCAGCAGTTTTCTTGGCGCGGGCTTACTTGGCAATGAGCAGTTCTTC
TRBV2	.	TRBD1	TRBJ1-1	CASSRGQGAGAFF	TGTGCCAGCAGTCGTGGACAGGGGGCTGGTGCTTTCTTT
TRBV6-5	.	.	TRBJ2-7	CASSYRIGGHAYEQYF	TGTGCCAGCAGTTACCGTATCGGGGGGCATGCCTACGAGCAGTACTTC
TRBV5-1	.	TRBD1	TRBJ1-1	CASNPGTGGTEAFF	TGCGCCAGCAACCCCGGGACAGGGGGCACTGAAGCTTTCTTT
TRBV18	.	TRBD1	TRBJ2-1	CASSAGSGGNEQFF	TGTGCCAGCTCAGCAGGGTCAGGGGGCAATGAGCAGTTCTTC
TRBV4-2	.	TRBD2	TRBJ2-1	CASSQDQASGNEQFF	TGTGCCAGCAGCCAAGACCAAGCTAGCGGAAATGAGCAGTTCTTC
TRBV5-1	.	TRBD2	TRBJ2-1	CASEPSGTSGSRQFF	TGCGCCAGCGAACCCTCCGGGACTAGCGGGAGTAGACAGTTCTTC
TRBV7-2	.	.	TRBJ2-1	CASSLGPGNGNEQFF	TGTGCCAGCAGCCTGGGGCCCGGGAACGGAAATGAGCAGTTCTTC
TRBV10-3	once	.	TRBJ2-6	CAIWRQSLSGANVLTF	TGTGCCATCTGGCGACAGTCCCTCTCTGGGGCCAACGTCCTGACTTTC
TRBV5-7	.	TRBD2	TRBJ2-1	CASSLDGGSNEQFF	TGTGCCAGCAGCTTGGACGGCGGGAGCAATGAGCAGTTCTTC
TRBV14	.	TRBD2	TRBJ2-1	CASSPWASGLTGIRFLLNNEQFF	TGTGCCAGCAGCCCCTGGGCTAGCGGGTTGACCGGTATACGCTTCCTACTCAACAATGAGCAGTTCTTC